This TCR beta chain was identified during a study of cytotoxic CD8 clonotypes in ibrutinib-treated CLL. For the study at large: Outcomes included approximately 25 partial and 2 complete responses; after median around 65 months, roughly 14 stayed remitted and 12 progressed.

Method: immunoSEQ multiplex PCR; TCRdb's copy keeps in-frame clones and lacks some. The sample yields 160,000 or so clones, nearly 90% seen once. Cryopreserved PBMCs provided 1.5 to 2 micrograms of genomic DNA for the TCR beta libraries. The TCR sequence derives from a human donor with chronic lymphocytic leukemia. The sample consisted of PBMCs, taken at disease progression, from a patient treated with ibrutinib.

The CDR3 sequence is CASTRKEASYFPKNIQYF. DNA for the CDR3: TGTGCCAGCACGCGAAAGGAGGCTTCCTACTTTCCCAAAAACATTCAGTACTTC. The chain recombines TRBV28 with TRBJ2-4, with D possibly being TRBD2 (5 bases). Germline CDR1 reads MDHEN; CDR2 reads SYDVKM. Trimming stripped 7 bases from V and 2 bases from J, with 24 bases between. The CDR3 consists of 18 residues.